This is a list of T cell receptor beta chains from one sample in a study of CD8+ T cells in alopecia areata. The method was immunoSEQ multiplex PCR; TCRdb's version includes in-frame clones alone and lacks a portion of them. The data contain under 250,000 clones, more than 45% of them singletons. Here the sequenced sample was CD4+ T cells sorted from blood, taken at week 4, from a patient treated with tofacitinib. These receptors were collected from a human donor with alopecia areata. The CDR3 runs from the conserved cysteine through the conserved F or W. The D gene is left open where the match is weak. Part of the rows lack a size; the others show once, few, many or a class for expanded clones.

len	abundance	v_gene	j_gene	d_gene	CDR3nt	CDR3aa
12	few	TRBV29-1	TRBJ1-2	.	TGCAGCGTGCGGCAAGGGGGCTATGGCTACACCTTC	CSVRQGGYGYTF
17	.	TRBV7-2	TRBJ1-4	.	TGTGCCAGCAGCTTAGACCGTCCCAGGGGAGGGAGTGAAAAACTGTTTTTT	CASSLDRPRGGSEKLFF
8	many	TRBV21-1	TRBJ2-3	.	TGTGCGACAGATACGCAGTATTTT	CATDTQYF
13	.	TRBV11-3	TRBJ2-7	TRBD1	TGTGCCAGCAGCGAAGACAGGGCTTACGAGCAGTACTTC	CASSEDRAYEQYF
11	.	TRBV29-1	TRBJ2-1	.	TGCAGCGTTTTTGTCTACAATGAGCAGTTCTTC	CSVFVYNEQFF
12	.	TRBV5-6	TRBJ2-1	.	TGTGCCAGCAGCCCCGGTCGGCATGAGCAGTTCTTC	CASSPGRHEQFF
13	.	TRBV2	TRBJ1-2	.	TGTGCCAGCAGTGATGAGGGAGACTATGGCTACACCTTC	CASSDEGDYGYTF
15	few	TRBV14	TRBJ2-1	TRBD2	TGTGCCAGCAGCCAAGGGACTAGCGCATACAATGAGCAGTTCTTC	CASSQGTSAYNEQFF
17	.	TRBV18	TRBJ2-1	TRBD2	TGTGCCAGCTCATTGACCGACACTAGCGGGAGCTACAATGAGCAGTTCTTC	CASSLTDTSGSYNEQFF
16	.	TRBV5-1	TRBJ2-1	TRBD2	TGCGCCAGCAGCTTGGCCCTACTAGCGGGGGGTAATGAGCAGTTCTTC	CASSLALLAGGNEQFF
15	.	TRBV2	TRBJ2-6	.	TGTGCCAGCAGTATAAAAGACGGGGTAGCCAACGTCCTGACTTTC	CASSIKDGVANVLTF
13	few	TRBV7-3	TRBJ2-1	.	TGTGCCAGCAGCTTAGACTCCTACAATGAGCAGTTCTTC	CASSLDSYNEQFF
13	few	TRBV11-2	TRBJ2-7	.	TGTGCCAGCAGCCCCTACAGGTCTCCCGAGCAGTACTTC	CASSPYRSPEQYF
16	few	TRBV5-6	TRBJ2-1	.	TGTGCCAGCAGCTTGGAAGGGCGGGGAGTAGTCTATGAGCAGTTCTTC	CASSLEGRGVVYEQFF
15	.	TRBV11-2	TRBJ2-2	.	TGTGCCAGCAGCCGGACTGGTCTAAACACCGGGGAGCTGTTTTTT	CASSRTGLNTGELFF
14	.	TRBV4-1	TRBJ2-7	.	TGCGCCAGCAGCCAAGTAGGGAGCTCCTACGAGCAGTACTTC	CASSQVGSSYEQYF
13	.	TRBV10-1	TRBJ2-3	.	TGCGCCACCCGGGACCAAAACACAGATACGCAGTATTTT	CATRDQNTDTQYF
15	.	TRBV29-1	TRBJ2-7	TRBD2	TGCAGCGTTGTTTGGAGCGGGGGATCAAGCTACGAGCAGTACTTC	CSVVWSGGSSYEQYF
13	.	TRBV15	TRBJ2-3	.	TGTGCCACCAGCCTAGGTGGGGGAGATACGCAGTATTTT	CATSLGGGDTQYF
12	.	TRBV29-1	TRBJ2-5	.	TGCAGCGTTGGACAGGCCCAAGAGACCCAGTACTTC	CSVGQAQETQYF
16	.	TRBV2	TRBJ2-7	.	TGTGCCAGCAGTGAGGGACAACCTAAAGGGGGCTACGAGCAGTACTTC	CASSEGQPKGGYEQYF
16	.	TRBV27	TRBJ2-5	.	TGTGCCAGCAGTTCCCAACCCCGGACGGTCCAAGAGACCCAGTACTTC	CASSSQPRTVQETQYF
16	.	TRBV4-3	TRBJ1-5	.	TGCGCCAGCAGCCAAGATGCACCTCCGGGCAATCAGCCCCAGCATTTT	CASSQDAPPGNQPQHF
11	.	TRBV29-1	TRBJ1-2	.	TGCAGCGTTGAACCCAGAGATGGCTACACCTTC	CSVEPRDGYTF
14	few	TRBV14	TRBJ2-3	TRBD2	TGTGCCAGTGCGGGACTAGTCATTGGAGATACGCAGTATTTT	CASAGLVIGDTQYF
14	few	TRBV29-1	TRBJ2-3	.	TGCAGCCTCGTCGGGGCAGGGAGCACAGATACGCAGTATTTT	CSLVGAGSTDTQYF
15	.	TRBV5-6	TRBJ2-7	.	TGTGCCAGCAGCCCTGGACAGCTAACGACCTACGAGCAGTACTTC	CASSPGQLTTYEQYF
18	.	TRBV4-3	TRBJ2-1	.	TGCGCCAGCAGCCAAGTGGGGGCTAGCGGATACTCCTACAATGAGCAGTTCTTC	CASSQVGASGYSYNEQFF
13	.	TRBV19	TRBJ1-1	.	TGTGCCAGTAGGGACAGCAAGAACACTGAAGCTTTCTTT	CASRDSKNTEAFF
14	.	TRBV30	TRBJ1-3	.	TGTGCCTGGTATGACATCCACTCTGGAAACACCATATATTTT	CAWYDIHSGNTIYF
11	few	TRBV7-2	TRBJ2-5	.	TGTGCCAGCAGCCCACAAGAGACCCAGTACTTC	CASSPQETQYF